This is a list of T cell receptor beta chains from one sample in a study of T cell repertoires in cytomegalovirus infection. TCRdb reprocessed the reads with MiXCR, giving one entry per CDR3 protein. The repertoire includes approximately 50,000 distinct CDR3 sequences, over 15% of them detected once, and roughly two thirds sits in the top ten. These receptors have no identified antigens. Specimen: CD8+ T cells from cultured PBMCs, collected from culture after CMV antigen stimulation. The receptors shown here come from a human donor in good health (CMV status not recorded). Some clones in this sample may be carry-over from other donors' samples. Each CDR3 is given with its conserved first and last residue. D genes are given only for firm matches. Not every row has a clone size; where given, it reads once, few, many or a size class.

cdr3_length j_call d_call v_call clone_size cdr3_aa cdr3_nt
17 TRBJ1-6 - TRBV7-2 many CASSLGDRVVYNSPLHF TGTGCCAGCAGCTTAGGGGACCGAGTCGTGTATAATTCACCCCTCCACTTT
13 TRBJ1-5 - TRBV6-6 few CASRPGGNQPQHF TGTGCCAGCAGGCCGGGGGGGAATCAGCCCCAGCATTTT
12 TRBJ1-1 - TRBV11-2 few CASSLRGERAFF TGTGCCAGCAGCCTCCGGGGGGAGAGAGCTTTCTTT
16 TRBJ2-5 - TRBV7-9 few CASSLRGGNLKETQYF TGTGCCAGCAGCTTAAGAGGGGGAAACCTCAAAGAGACCCAGTACTTC
15 TRBJ2-7 - TRBV6-5 few CASRGRQVWRYEQYF TGTGCCAGCAGGGGAAGACAGGTGTGGCGCTACGAGCAGTACTTC
19 TRBJ1-2 TRBD1 TRBV4-3 - CASSQVRPGQGVPNYGYTF TGCGCCAGCAGCCAAGTTCGCCCGGGACAGGGTGTTCCTAACTATGGCTACACCTTC
16 TRBJ1-4 - TRBV7-2 - CASSDGGPATNEKLFF TGTGCCAGCTCCGATGGGGGGCCGGCAACTAATGAAAAACTGTTTTTT
16 TRBJ1-1 TRBD1 TRBV11-1 - CAISSTQGEMNTEAFF TGTGCCATCAGTTCGACACAGGGGGAAATGAACACTGAAGCTTTCTTT
14 TRBJ1-5 - TRBV9 few CASSVGLGNQPQHF TGTGCCAGCAGCGTAGGTCTCGGCAATCAGCCCCAGCATTTT
14 TRBJ1-5 - TRBV10-3 - CAIREGGANQPQHF TGTGCCATCAGGGAAGGGGGGGCGAATCAGCCCCAGCATTTT
15 TRBJ2-5 TRBD2 TRBV7-2 - CASSSTGTIQETQYF TGTGCCAGCAGTTCCACCGGGACTATACAAGAGACCCAGTACTTC
15 TRBJ2-7 TRBD2 TRBV7-2 - CASSPRLAGVTEQYF TGTGCCAGCAGCCCAAGACTAGCGGGAGTTACCGAGCAGTACTTC
15 TRBJ2-3 - TRBV6-6 few CASTNPAGDTDTQYF TGTGCCAGCACCAACCCGGCGGGTGACACAGATACGCAGTATTTT
12 TRBJ2-1 TRBD2 TRBV7-9 few CASSPRGDEQFF TGTGCCAGCAGCCCCCGGGGGGATGAGCAGTTCTTC
14 TRBJ2-5 - TRBV7-4 - CASSLEIWGETQYF TGTGCCAGCAGCTTAGAAATATGGGGAGAGACCCAGTACTTC
13 TRBJ2-2 - TRBV2 - CASLRANTGELFF TGTGCCAGCTTAAGAGCGAACACCGGGGAGCTGTTTTTT